Below are 31 T cell receptor beta chains sequenced from a single sample in a study of tumor-infiltrating lymphocytes in primary liver carcinoma. From 500 ng of total RNA, TCR beta-specific cDNA was reverse-transcribed using a constant-region primer. A slightly modified ARM-PCR protocol with three nested multiplex PCR rounds produced these TCR beta libraries. TRBV1-TRBV30 forward and Cbeta reverse primers drove the first two roughly 10-cycle rounds. TCRdb redid the calling of the multiplex PCR reads with MiXCR, one entry per CDR3 protein. Of 44,000 or so distinct CDR3 sequences listed, 60% to 85% are singletons. Extraction of RNA together with DNA used 20-30 mg of unsorted bulk tissue. Specimen: liver tumor tissue from sampling region 5. As to subset: tumor region T5, tumor centre. These receptors all come from a man aged 40-49 years with primary liver carcinoma and hepatitis B virus infection.

A remark on this clonotype: One junction end disagrees with the germline gene, perhaps due to a read error. The rearrangement joins TRBV29-1 to TRBJ2-1; TRBD1 aligns across 10 bases. Looked up from germline, CDR1 is SQVTM and CDR2 is ANQGSEA. The CDR3 is made up of 14 amino acids. CDR3 region: CSGLPGQGVDEHFF. The CDR3 DNA is TGCAGCGGCTTGCCTGGACAGGGGGTGGATGAGCATTTCTTC.

This clonotype appeared a single time. The junction differs from germline at one of its ends, possibly a read error. The gene calls are TRBV12-3 or TRBV12-4 and TRBJ1-5; a possible D gene is TRBD1 (5 bases). The CDR3 is 15 amino acids. The CDR3 spells CVSSLWDGSSQPQHF. The DNA for the CDR3 is TGTGTCAGCAGTTTATGGGACGGTAGCAGTCAGCCCCAGCATTTT.

The V and J genes are TRBV29-1 and TRBJ2-7; 9 positions match TRBD1. Germline V gives CDR1 SQVTM, CDR2 ANQGSEA. This CDR3 comprises 14 residues. The CDR3 sequence: CSVITGGSPYEQYV. DNA for the CDR3: TGCAGCGTTATAACAGGGGGCAGCCCCTACGAACAGTATGTC.

This clonotype came up many times. The chain carries TRBV24-1 and TRBJ2-1; 13 bases line up with TRBD2. V lost 4 bases to trimming and J lost 2 bases; unmatched junction nucleotides: 4. This CDR3 spans 17 amino acids. Germline V gene data show CDR1 as KGHDR and CDR2 as SFDVKD. CDR3 protein: CATSEPGLAGAYNEQFF. The DNA of the CDR3 is TGTGCCACCAGTGAACCTGGACTAGCGGGAGCCTACAATGAGCAGTTCTTC.

In the case of this clonotype: At one of its ends the junction is not consistent with the germline gene, which may arise from a read error. The CDR3 DNA sequence: TGTGCCAGCAACTTAAGCGGGCTAGCGTCGCAGTACTTC. Translated: CASNLSGLASQYF. The chain recombines TRBV11-2 with TRBJ2-7; tentatively, D is TRBD2 (6 bases). The CDR3 sequence is 13 residues long. The germline V gene has CDR1 SGHAT and CDR2 FQNNGV.

In the case of this clonotype: A much larger clonotype is one base distant, so this may be a read error. This likely comes from a read error, as the CDR3 has no conserved phenylalanine or tryptophan at its end. The chain carries TRBV7-9 and TRBJ2-7, with no clear D. This CDR3 is built from 12 residues. Germline CDR1 is SEHNR and CDR2 is FQNEAQ (reference sequence). V was clipped by 4 bases and J by 2 bases, with 6 bases between them. For the CDR3, the DNA is TGTGCCAGCAGCTGGACCCCCTACGAGCAGTACTCC. Protein sequence: CASSWTPYEQYS.

This clonotype showed up just a few times. Its ends do not fully match the called genes, so a read error is possible. The rearrangement joins TRBV11-3 to TRBJ2-3; D gene uncertain. The CDR3 totals 12 residues. Germline-derived CDR1 and CDR2 are SGHNT and YENEEA. DNA of the CDR3: TGTGCCTGCAGCAACAACACAGATACGCAGTATTTT. This sequence encodes CACSNNTDTQYF.

The J gene is TRBJ1-4, the V gene TRBV12-3 or TRBV12-4; the D gene is possibly TRBD1 (6 bases). V was trimmed by 5 bases and J by 9 bases, leaving 16 bases between them. The CDR3 consists of 14 residues. The chain's CDR3 is CASSLRGAGKKLFF. For the CDR3, the DNA is TGTGCCAGCAGTCTTCGGGGGGCGGGCAAAAAACTGTTTTTT.

CDR3 bases: TGTGCCAGCAGTCCCCCCGGGGGGGAGGTAGGGCAGTACTTC. This translates into CASSPPGGEVGQYF. The chain couples TRBV6-5 to TRBJ2-7, with 8 bases fitting TRBD2. V was clipped by 5 bases and J by 9 bases; unmatched bases: 12. CDR3 length equals 14 residues. Germline CDR1 MNHEY, CDR2 SVGAGI.

With regard to this clonotype: At one boundary the junction diverges from the germline segment, which might be a read error. The V gene is TRBV5-1, the J gene TRBJ2-2, with D possibly matching TRBD1 (6 bases). CDR1 and CDR2 from the germline V gene are SGHRS and YFSETQ. This CDR3 is 17 amino acids long. The DNA of the CDR3 is TGCGCCAGCAACTGGGAGCCTGCAGGGGCGAACACCGGGGAGCTGTTCTTT. Translated: CASNWEPAGANTGELFF.

This clonotype turned up a few times. A single base separates this from a much larger clone, so it may be a read error. The rearrangement links TRBV6-5 to TRBJ2-3; TRBD2 agrees at 12 bases. The germline V gene has CDR1 MNHEY and CDR2 SVGAGI. The CDR3 covers 15 residues. The DNA of the CDR3 is TGTGCCAGCAGTTCCCTAGCGGGAGGGCCAGATACGCGGTATTTT. Translating it yields CASSSLAGGPDTRYF.

This clonotype was detected ten times or more. This chain links TRBV10-3 with TRBJ1-2; D remains ambiguous. Deletions cut 3 bases from V and 2 bases from J, with 10 bases between. Germline V gene sequence: CDR1 ENHRY, CDR2 SYGVKD. The CDR3 length is 14 residues. This CDR3 reads CAISEGLINYGYTF. Here the CDR3 DNA reads TGTGCCATCAGTGAAGGTCTAATAAACTATGGCTACACCTTC.

This sequence joins TRBV12-3 or TRBV12-4 and TRBJ2-2, with D uncertain. V lost 11 bases and J 1 base, leaving 14 bases between the germline ends. This CDR3 region has 14 residues. CDR3 loop: CACMESENTGELFF. The CDR3 bases are TGTGCCTGCATGGAGTCAGAGAACACCGGGGAGCTGTTTTTT.

The chain combines TRBV7-8 with TRBJ2-1; D perhaps matches TRBD2 (6 bases). Germline V gene sequence: CDR1 SGHVS, CDR2 FQNEAQ. This CDR3 is 13 amino acids long. This CDR3 reads CVSSHQGGAEQFF. The CDR3 DNA reads TGTGTAAGCAGTCACCAAGGAGGGGCTGAGCAGTTCTTC.

On this clonotype: A much larger clonotype is one base distant, so this may be a read error. The genes are TRBV20-1 and TRBJ2-2; 10 bases align to TRBD1. The CDR3 sequence is 15 residues long. CDR1 DFQATT and CDR2 SNEGSKA come from the germline V gene (reference sequence). CDR3 protein: CSALRDRGVTGKLFF. Written as DNA, the CDR3 is TGCAGTGCTCTCCGGGACAGGGGAGTCACCGGGAAGCTGTTTTTT.

J is TRBJ2-7 and V is TRBV6-5; D gene ambiguous. The germline CDR1 and CDR2 sequences are MNHEY and SVGAGI. Trimming cost V 10 bases and J 0 bases, with 16 bases left between them. This CDR3 contains 14 residues. The CDR3 DNA reads as TGTGCCATCAATTACGACTTTCACTCCTACGAGCAGTACTTC. Its translation is CAINYDFHSYEQYF.

In regard to this clonotype: One junction end disagrees with the germline gene, perhaps due to a read error. The chain's CDR3 is CGVGGARDVMNTEAFF. CDR3 nucleotide sequence: TGCGGCGTTGGTGGGGCCAGGGACGTTATGAACACTGAAGCTTTCTTT. The chain uses TRBV29-1 and TRBJ1-1, with D possibly TRBD1 on 5 matching bases. The CDR3 spans 16 residues. Germline V gene sequence: CDR1 SQVTM, CDR2 ANQGSEA.

This clonotype was seen only a few times. The chain links TRBV7-2 to TRBJ2-7; D possibly corresponds to TRBD2 (5 bases). The CDR3 has 15 residues. The germline CDR1 and CDR2 sequences are SGHTA and FQGNSA. Trimming took off 1 base at V and 2 bases at J, with 12 bases between the two ends. CDR3 region: CASSLEAATTYEQYF. In nucleotides, the CDR3 is TGTGCCAGCAGCTTAGAGGCGGCGACTACCTACGAGCAGTACTTC. The full variable domain, rest sourced from reference TRBV7-2 and TRBJ2-7, is GAGVSQSPSNKVTEKGKDVELRCDPISGHTALYWYRQSLGQGLEFLIYFQGNSAPDKSGLPSDRFSAERTGGSVSTLTIQRTQQEDSAVYLCASSLEAATTYEQYFGPGTRLTVT.

A remark on this clonotype: The junction shows a germline mismatch at one end, possibly a read error. The rearrangement links TRBV4-1 to TRBJ2-7; TRBD1 matches at 8 bases. Germline CDR1 is MGHRA and CDR2 is YSYEKL. This CDR3 has 14 residues. CDR3 in amino acids: CASSLYGQGREQYF. DNA of the CDR3: TGCGCCAGCAGCCTCTACGGACAGGGCCGCGAGCAATACTTC.

A word on this clonotype: Germline is not matched at one junction end, which may reflect a read error. This chain uses TRBV5-4 with TRBJ2-3, with D tentatively TRBD2 (6 bases). CDR1 is SGHNT and CDR2 is YYREEE in the germline V gene (reference sequence). The CDR3 loop spans 15 amino acids. The CDR3 protein is CASCLGRERPDTQYF. CDR3 nucleotide sequence: TGTGCCAGCTGCTTGGGCCGGGAGAGGCCAGATACACAGTATTTT.

Comments on this clonotype: The germline gene is not matched at one end of the junction; a read error may be the cause. V gene TRBV29-1 combines with J gene TRBJ2-3, with 9 positions matching TRBD1. From germline, CDR1 is SQVTM and CDR2 ANQGSEA. This CDR3 is built from 14 residues. This CDR3 reads CSVVVGTGLDTQYF. CDR3 sequence (DNA): TGTAGCGTTGTCGTCGGGACAGGGCTAGATACGCAGTATTTT.

Concerning this clonotype itself: Sequence at one end of the junction differs from germline and may be a read error. J is TRBJ2-2 and V is TRBV11-2; 10 bases map to TRBD2. The CDR3 totals 17 residues. The germline CDR1 and CDR2 sequences are SGHAT and FQNNGV. CDR3 protein: CASSRGLAERNPGELFF. In nucleotides, the CDR3 is TGTGCCAGCAGCCGAGGACTAGCGGAGCGGAACCCCGGGGAGCTGTTCTTT.

With respect to this clonotype: Just one base apart from a much larger clone, this may be a read error. The rearrangement joins TRBV6-1 to TRBJ1-6; no clear D. From germline, CDR1 is MNHNS and CDR2 SASEGT. This CDR3 is built from 13 residues. The V gene lost 11 bases and the J gene lost 3 bases, with 11 bases spanning the gap. The CDR3 reads CAGMEVYNSPLHF. DNA of the CDR3: TGTGCCGGCATGGAGGTCTATAATTCACCCCTCCACTTT.

There are many counts of this clonotype. The genes are TRBV6-1 and TRBJ2-1, with D perhaps TRBD2 (5 bases). CDR3 length: 15 amino acids. Trimming took 5 bases from V and 9 from J, leaving 20 bases between them. Germline V gene lookup returns CDR1 MNHNS and CDR2 SASEGT. The CDR3: CASSPEGQMEFEQFF. Written as DNA, the CDR3 is TGTGCCAGCAGTCCAGAGGGTCAGATGGAGTTTGAGCAGTTCTTC.

This clonotype was recorded once. One end of the junction varies from germline; a read error may be responsible. The chain links TRBV24-1 to TRBJ2-5; D ambiguous. Germline values: CDR1 KGHDR, CDR2 SFDVKD. The CDR3 runs to 14 residues. The CDR3 spells CTTSDSETEETQYF. The CDR3 DNA is TGTACCACCAGTGATTCGGAGACTGAAGAGACCCAGTACTTC.

In its sample, this clonotype was seen once. No conserved phenylalanine or tryptophan ends this CDR3, so it is likely a read error. The rearrangement uses TRBV5-5 and TRBJ2-7, with TRBD1 identical over 8 bases. Looked up from germline, CDR1 is SGHKS and CDR2 is YYEKEE (reference sequence). This CDR3 contains 16 residues. With V trimmed by 0 bases and J by 3 bases, 8 bases remained unmatched. The CDR3: CASSLVTGGFNYEQYL. DNA for the CDR3: TGTGCCAGCAGCTTGGTTACAGGGGGTTTCAACTACGAGCAGTACCTC.

Remarks on this clonotype: At one end, the junction sequence differs from germline, possibly due to a read error. This chain joins TRBV6-6 and TRBJ2-3; D call uncertain. The CDR3 spans 16 residues. Germline V gives CDR1 MNHNY, CDR2 SVGAGI (reference sequence). The CDR3 here is CASRPRAISLTVTEYF. DNA for the CDR3: TGTGCCAGCAGGCCCCGCGCGATTAGCCTCACAGTTACGGAGTATTTT.

This clonotype was counted ten times or more. The gene calls are TRBV29-1 and TRBJ2-5, with a tentative D call TRBD1 (6 bases). Germline V gene lookup returns CDR1 SQVTM and CDR2 ANQGSEA. V was pared by 8 bases and J by 2 bases, with 18 bases between. The CDR3 spans 14 residues. CDR3 bases: TGCAGCTCATTGGACAGTTTTGGGCAAGAGACCCAGTACTTC. Its protein is CSSLDSFGQETQYF.

The chain carries TRBV6-1 and TRBJ2-2; 7 bases match TRBD1. The CDR3 spans 14 residues. Trimming removed 11 bases from V and 4 bases from J; junction bases left unmatched: 10. Per germline, CDR1 MNHNS and CDR2 SASEGT. The CDR3 nucleotides are TGTGCCGACACCCGACAGGGTCGCACCGGGGAGCTGTTTTTT. As protein: CADTRQGRTGELFF.

The J gene is TRBJ1-5, the V gene TRBV6-2 or TRBV6-3; perhaps TRBD1 as D (5 bases). The CDR3 extends over 13 amino acids. Germline-derived CDR1 and CDR2 are MNHEY and SVGEGT. The CDR3 DNA follows: TGTGGCGGCAGCCAGGGACGGAATCAGCCCCAGCATTTT. Translated: CGGSQGRNQPQHF.

This clonotype was recorded at least ten times. The genes are TRBV6-5 and TRBJ1-1; D possibly corresponds to TRBD1 (5 bases). This CDR3 is 13 amino acids long. V was shortened by 7 bases and J by 1 base, with 10 bases between the two germline ends. The germline V gene encodes CDR1 MNHEY and CDR2 SVGAGI. Here the CDR3 reads CASITQENTEAFF. The DNA of the CDR3 is TGTGCCAGCATCACACAGGAGAACACTGAAGCTTTCTTT.